These T cell receptor beta chains were read from a single sample in a study of blood T cell repertoires in COVID-19. The repertoire was sequenced with immunoSEQ multiplex PCR; TCRdb's copy has only in-frame clones and lacks some. Seen here are approximately 190,000 clones, just under 85% observed once, and the top ten hold about 6.9%. Sequenced material: peripheral blood. All receptors derive from a human donor with acute or convalescent COVID-19. The donor label of this sample is uncertain. CDR3s include the opening cysteine and the closing phenylalanine or tryptophan. The D gene is left open where the match is weak. Size tells how often a clone was seen (once, few, many) or the class of an expanded clone, and some rows leave it out.

size,V,J,D,CDR3,DNA
once,TRBV3-1/TRBV3-2,TRBJ2-1,TRBD2,CASSLLVGGEQFF,TGTGCCAGCAGCCTCCTCGTCGGGGGGGAGCAGTTCTTC
-,TRBV28,TRBJ2-7,-,CASSQLSYEQYF,TGTGCCAGCAGCCAATTGTCCTACGAGCAGTACTTC
-,TRBV12-3/TRBV12-4,TRBJ2-1,TRBD2,CASSFLAGVEQFF,TGTGCCAGCAGTTTTCTAGCGGGAGTAGAGCAGTTCTTC
-,TRBV3-1/TRBV3-2,TRBJ2-3,-,CASSQDSLGADTQYF,TGTGCCAGCAGCCAAGATTCCCTAGGAGCAGATACGCAGTATTTT
-,TRBV5-6,TRBJ2-1,-,CASSLAGVNEQFF,TGTGCCAGCAGCTTGGCCGGGGTCAATGAGCAGTTCTTC
-,TRBV7-2,TRBJ2-3,-,CASSLARDTQYF,TGTGCCAGCAGCTTAGCGAGAGATACGCAGTATTTT
-,TRBV19,TRBJ2-3,-,CASSIGVQGRFTDTQYF,TGTGCCAGTAGTATAGGAGTACAGGGAAGATTCACAGATACGCAGTATTTT
-,TRBV28,TRBJ2-6,-,CASRVGAGANVLTF,TGTGCCAGCAGGGTAGGGGCTGGGGCCAACGTCCTGACTTTC
few,TRBV30,TRBJ2-7,-,CAWSVSPSREQYF,TGTGCCTGGAGTGTTAGCCCTAGCCGCGAGCAGTACTTC
-,TRBV7-9,TRBJ2-2,TRBD2,CASSSVAGTTGELFF,TGTGCCAGCAGCTCGGTAGCGGGAACCACCGGGGAGCTGTTTTTT
-,TRBV30,TRBJ2-5,TRBD1,CAWSSRTGEETQYF,TGTGCCTGGAGTTCCCGGACAGGGGAGGAGACCCAGTACTTC
-,TRBV10-2,TRBJ2-7,TRBD2,CASSESRGGTSGRSSYEQYF,TGCGCCAGCAGTGAGTCAAGAGGCGGGACTAGCGGGAGGAGCTCCTACGAGCAGTACTTC
large,TRBV7-9,TRBJ1-1,-,CASSPSLGTEAFF,TGTGCCAGCAGCCCCTCCCTCGGCACTGAAGCTTTCTTT
-,TRBV20-1,TRBJ2-1,-,CSASGQNEQFF,TGCAGTGCTAGTGGGCAGAATGAGCAGTTCTTC
-,TRBV7-8,TRBJ1-6,-,CASSLRQQSSYNSPLHF,TGTGCCAGCAGCTTACGGCAACAGAGCTCCTATAATTCACCCCTCCACTTT
-,TRBV3-1/TRBV3-2,TRBJ2-1,-,CASSSSGEQFF,TGTGCCAGCAGCTCGAGCGGTGAGCAGTTCTTC
few,TRBV7-9,TRBJ2-7,TRBD2,CASSLLAGSYEQYF,TGTGCCAGCAGCTTACTAGCGGGGAGCTACGAGCAGTACTTC
-,TRBV2,TRBJ2-7,TRBD2,CASSGRPAGEQYF,TGTGCCAGCAGCGGGAGGCCTGCAGGGGAGCAGTACTTC
-,TRBV5-1,TRBJ2-5,-,CASSSRGETQYF,TGCGCCAGCAGCTCCCGCGGGGAGACCCAGTACTTC
-,TRBV5-1,TRBJ1-4,-,CASSRGQTNEKLFF,TGCGCCAGCAGCCGAGGACAAACTAATGAAAAACTGTTTTTT
-,TRBV7-2,TRBJ2-3,TRBD2,CASSLASGGGGTDTQYF,TGTGCCAGCAGCTTAGCGAGCGGGGGGGGCGGCACAGATACGCAGTATTTT
-,TRBV6-5,TRBJ2-3,-,CASTLGMADTQYF,TGTGCCAGCACTCTCGGGATGGCAGATACGCAGTATTTT
-,TRBV28,TRBJ1-1,-,CASRPSTGFTAEAFF,TGTGCCAGCAGACCCTCTACAGGCTTTACGGCTGAAGCTTTCTTT
-,TRBV6-5,TRBJ2-7,-,CASSYSKGWEQYF,TGTGCCAGCAGTTACTCAAAGGGGTGGGAGCAGTACTTC
-,TRBV7-8,TRBJ2-1,TRBD2,CASSLVPSGISKFF,TGTGCCAGCAGCTTAGTTCCCAGCGGGATATCTAAGTTCTTC
-,TRBV6-5,TRBJ1-1,TRBD1,CASSPGGRNTEAFF,TGTGCCAGCAGCCCAGGGGGCCGGAACACTGAAGCTTTCTTT
-,TRBV5-4,TRBJ2-5,TRBD2,CASSKGLANQETQYF,TGTGCCAGCAGCAAGGGACTAGCGAATCAAGAGACCCAGTACTTC
-,TRBV3-1/TRBV3-2,TRBJ2-7,TRBD2,CASSQGKTSGGLEQYF,TGTGCCAGCAGCCAAGGGAAGACTAGCGGGGGCCTGGAGCAGTACTTC
-,TRBV29-1,TRBJ2-7,TRBD1,CSVSRGTGGYEQYF,TGCAGCGTTAGCCGGGGGACAGGGGGCTACGAGCAGTACTTC
-,TRBV2,TRBJ2-2,-,CASSGQTNTGELFF,TGTGCCAGCAGTGGGCAGACGAACACCGGGGAGCTGTTTTTT
-,TRBV5-4,TRBJ2-4,-,CASSLGGAKNIQYF,TGTGCCAGCAGCTTGGGAGGAGCCAAAAACATTCAGTACTTC
-,TRBV3-1/TRBV3-2,TRBJ1-2,TRBD1,CASSQETGRGRSTF,TGTGCCAGCAGCCAAGAAACGGGCAGGGGGAGAAGCACCTTC
-,TRBV28,TRBJ2-1,TRBD2,CASSGILAGVSNEQFF,TGTGCCAGCAGTGGGATACTAGCGGGAGTATCCAATGAGCAGTTCTTC
-,TRBV5-1,TRBJ1-5,-,CASSLETGDNQPQHF,TGCGCCAGCAGCCTTGAGACAGGTGACAATCAGCCCCAGCATTTT
-,TRBV5-1,TRBJ2-2,TRBD1,CASRDRGFLITGELFF,TGCGCCAGCCGGGACAGGGGGTTCTTAATCACCGGGGAGCTGTTTTTT
-,TRBV30,TRBJ2-1,-,CAFGGTYNEQFF,TGTGCCTTTGGGGGGACCTACAATGAGCAGTTCTTC
-,TRBV7-2,TRBJ2-3,TRBD1,CASSPTGVDTQYF,TGTGCCAGCAGCCCGACAGGGGTAGATACGCAGTATTTT
many,TRBV18,TRBJ1-5,TRBD1,CASSPPVKTGVNQPQHF,TGTGCCAGCTCACCACCGGTTAAGACAGGGGTTAATCAGCCCCAGCATTTT
-,TRBV28,TRBJ2-2,TRBD2,CASTKRTSGIRGGELFF,TGTGCCAGCACAAAAAGGACTAGCGGGATTAGGGGCGGGGAGCTGTTTTTT
-,TRBV30,TRBJ1-5,-,CAWSVRGQINQPQHF,TGTGCCTGGAGTGTAAGGGGACAAATCAATCAGCCCCAGCATTTT
-,TRBV2,TRBJ2-1,TRBD2,CASSEARTGGGGQFF,TGTGCCAGCAGTGAAGCTCGTACGGGGGGAGGAGGGCAGTTCTTC
-,TRBV19,TRBJ2-1,TRBD1,CASRGQGEYNEQFF,TGTGCCAGTAGGGGACAGGGGGAATACAATGAGCAGTTCTTC
-,TRBV6-2/TRBV6-3,TRBJ2-5,TRBD2,CASSPGLAGPGETQYF,TGTGCCAGCAGCCCCGGACTAGCGGGCCCGGGAGAGACCCAGTACTTC
-,TRBV18,TRBJ1-2,-,CASSPIQGEGYTF,TGTGCCAGCTCACCAATACAGGGTGAAGGCTACACCTTC